Listed here are 29 T cell receptor beta chains from one sample, sequenced in a study of blood T cell repertoires in COVID-19. This table comes from immunoSEQ multiplex PCR, and its TCRdb copy is limited to in-frame clones, with some not included. The sample lists fewer than 70,000 clones, almost 85% occurring once. Sequencing was performed on peripheral blood. These receptors were obtained from a man aged 45-65 years with active COVID-19.

The V and J genes are TRBV10-3 and TRBJ2-1, with 8 bases that match TRBD2. CDR1 is ENHRY, CDR2 SYGVKD, per germline. CDR3 length equals 13 residues. The V gene end was trimmed by 5 bases and the J gene end by 7 bases; junction bases not matched to a gene: 4. This chain's CDR3 is CAISSGRGNEQFF. The CDR3 DNA is TGTGCCATCAGTAGCGGGAGAGGGAATGAGCAGTTCTTC.

The chain links TRBV4-2 to TRBJ2-1; 7 bases map to TRBD2. The length of the CDR3 is 16 residues. Germline V lookup: CDR1 LGHNA, CDR2 YNFKEQ. Unmatched junction bases numbered 9, after V lost 0 bases and J lost 7 bases. The CDR3 DNA is TGTGCCAGCAGCCAAGATTTGGAGCTGGGGGGGAATGAGCAGTTCTTC. Encoded protein: CASSQDLELGGNEQFF.

The genes are TRBV5-1 and TRBJ2-5, with 9 bases identical to TRBD1. The CDR3 contains 16 residues. Germline loops: CDR1 SGHRS, CDR2 YFSETQ. V gave up 1 base and J gave up 5 bases; unmatched junction bases: 9. The CDR3: CASSLKLTGGIETQYF. The DNA of the CDR3 is TGCGCCAGCAGCTTGAAGCTCACAGGGGGCATCGAGACCCAGTACTTC.

The chain recombines TRBV7-6 with TRBJ1-3, with D possibly being TRBD1 (5 bases). The CDR3 is 16 residues long. The germline gives CDR1 SGHVS, CDR2 FNYEAQ. V was pared by 5 bases and J by 0 bases, with 14 bases between. CDR3 amino acids: CASSAGTSFSGNTIYF. Written as DNA, the CDR3 is TGTGCCAGCAGCGCCGGGACTTCTTTCTCTGGAAACACCATATATTTT.

This rearrangement joins TRBV5-1 to TRBJ2-3, with 8 bases aligning to TRBD1. The germline gives CDR1 SGHRS, CDR2 YFSETQ. This CDR3 region has 14 residues. The J segment lost 4 bases and the V segment lost 1 base, leaving 2 bases of the junction unmatched. The CDR3 sequence: CASSLTQGADTQYF. CDR3 in DNA: TGCGCCAGCAGCTTGACACAGGGGGCAGATACGCAGTATTTT.

This chain links TRBV9 with TRBJ2-3; a possible D gene is TRBD2 (5 bases). V was cut by 4 bases and J by 7 bases, with 22 bases left in between. CDR1 is SGDLS, CDR2 YYNGEE, per germline. The CDR3 has 16 amino acids. CDR3 residues: CASSYPKVGGPYTQYF. CDR3 DNA sequence: TGTGCCAGCAGCTACCCTAAGGTGGGCGGGCCTTATACGCAGTATTTT.

This sequence joins TRBV9 and TRBJ2-6; no definite D call. This CDR3 has 16 residues. V was cut by 1 base and J by 0 bases, with 8 bases left in between. Germline CDR1 SGDLS, CDR2 YYNGEE. CDR3 in amino acids: CASSVRLSSGANVLTF. The CDR3 DNA is TGTGCCAGCAGCGTAAGACTGAGCTCTGGGGCCAACGTCCTGACTTTC.

The rearrangement joins TRBV5-1 to TRBJ1-2, with D hard to call. CDR1 is SGHRS, CDR2 YFSETQ, per germline. This CDR3 is built from 12 residues. V was cut by 4 bases and J by 8 bases, with 12 bases left in between. In DNA form, the CDR3 reads TGCGCCAGCAGCCCAAAAAGCGGGGGCTACACCTTC. Amino acids: CASSPKSGGYTF. The full variable domain, in which reference TRBV5-1 and TRBJ1-2 provide the parts outside the CDR3, is KAGVTQTPRYLIKTRGQQVTLSCSPISGHRSVSWYQQTPGQGLQFLFEYFSETQRNKGNFPGRFSGRQFSNSRSEMNVSTLELGDSALYLCASSPKSGGYTFGSGTRLTVV.

The chain employs TRBV6-1 and TRBJ1-1; D remains ambiguous. Germline CDR1 and CDR2: MNHNS and SASEGT. This CDR3 region has 16 residues. V dropped 2 bases and J dropped 3 bases, with 16 bases sitting between them. This chain's CDR3 is CASSEPAHPGDTEAFF. For the CDR3, the DNA is TGTGCCAGCAGTGAACCCGCTCATCCCGGGGACACTGAAGCTTTCTTT.

The rearrangement uses TRBV7-9 and TRBJ2-1; perhaps TRBD2 as D (5 bases). V gave up 1 base and J gave up 0 bases, with 10 bases separating them. Germline lookup yields CDR1 SEHNR and CDR2 FQNEAQ (reference sequence). The CDR3 sequence is 16 residues long. CDR3 amino acids: CASSLVSASSYNEQFF. The CDR3 DNA reads TGTGCCAGCAGCTTAGTTAGCGCCAGCTCCTACAATGAGCAGTTCTTC.

J is TRBJ2-7 and V is TRBV19; 9 positions match TRBD1. Germline loops: CDR1 LNHDA, CDR2 SQIVND (reference sequence). The V segment lost 7 bases and the J segment 5 bases; nucleotides outside the gene matches: 9. The CDR3 is 14 amino acids. In DNA form, the CDR3 reads TGTGCCAGTAATCAACCGGGACAGGGCAACGAGCAGTACTTC. Encoded protein: CASNQPGQGNEQYF. Drawing the rest from reference TRBV19 and TRBJ2-7, the complete variable domain is DGGITQSPKYLFRKEGQNVTLSCEQNLNHDAMYWYRQDPGQGLRLIYYSQIVNDFQKGDIAEGYSVSREKKESFPLTVTSAQKNPTAFYLCASNQPGQGNEQYFGPGTRLTVT.

This chain links TRBV7-8 with TRBJ2-1; 8 bases align to TRBD2. Germline values: CDR1 SGHVS, CDR2 FQNEAQ. This CDR3 region has 18 residues. Trimming cost V 3 bases and J 6 bases; bases outside gene matches: 16. The CDR3 coding sequence is TGTGCCAGCAGCTTGGGGACGTTCCTACGGGGGGGTCTCAATGAGCAGTTCTTC. It encodes CASSLGTFLRGGLNEQFF.

CDR3 region: CASSLGPRGYDEQYF. CDR3 DNA: TGTGCCAGCAGCTTAGGGCCCAGGGGTTACGACGAGCAGTACTTC. V usage is TRBV7-2 and J usage is TRBJ2-7; D is possibly TRBD1 (6 bases). The CDR3 totals 15 residues. Trimming left V 1 base short and J 5 bases short, with 15 bases between. The germline V gene has CDR1 SGHTA and CDR2 FQGNSA. The full variable domain, its missing parts supplied by reference TRBV7-2 and TRBJ2-7, is GAGVSQSPSNKVTEKGKDVELRCDPISGHTALYWYRQSLGQGLEFLIYFQGNSAPDKSGLPSDRFSAERTGGSVSTLTIQRTQQEDSAVYLCASSLGPRGYDEQYFGPGTRLTVT.

CDR3 nucleotides: TGTGCCAGCAGCTTAGACCACGCGGGAGGGATTTACAATGAGCAGTTCTTC. Translated, it gives CASSLDHAGGIYNEQFF. The chain joins TRBV7-8 to TRBJ2-1, with 9 bases aligning to TRBD2. V was pared by 1 base and J by 4 bases, with 8 bases of the junction left unmatched. The CDR3 loop spans 17 amino acids. Germline values: CDR1 SGHVS, CDR2 FQNEAQ.

This chain links TRBV23-1 with TRBJ1-5; D gene ambiguous. TRBV23-1 is an open reading frame, and its role is uncertain. The length of the CDR3 is 12 residues. V was trimmed by 0 bases and J by 7 bases, leaving 4 bases between them. CDR3 sequence (DNA): TGCGCCAGCAGTCAATCTCGGCAGCCCCAGCATTTT. Translating it yields CASSQSRQPQHF.

V usage is TRBV2 and J usage is TRBJ1-6; 7 bases line up with TRBD1. The CDR3 is 14 residues long. Germline V gene data show CDR1 as SNHLY and CDR2 as FYNNEI. The V segment lost 2 bases and the J segment 8 bases; nucleotides outside the gene matches: 3. The CDR3 loop reads CASSEWQGDSPLHF. CDR3 bases: TGTGCCAGCAGTGAATGGCAGGGGGATTCACCCCTCCACTTT.

V usage is TRBV2 and J usage is TRBJ2-7; D possibly corresponds to TRBD2 (5 bases). Germline CDR1 SNHLY, CDR2 FYNNEI. This CDR3 has 12 amino acids. The germline V and J ends were trimmed by 8 bases and 6 bases, with 14 bases remaining between them. The CDR3 DNA sequence: TGTGCCAGCTCCCTAGCTTCAGGCGAGCAGTACTTC. Protein product: CASSLASGEQYF.

V is TRBV12-3 or TRBV12-4 and J is TRBJ2-1, with D unclear. The CDR3 has 11 residues. Between the trimmed V and J ends, which lost 6 bases and 10 bases, there was a span of 10 bases. DNA for the CDR3: TGTGCCAGCAGCCCACTAAGGGAGCAGTTCTTC. Translating gives CASSPLREQFF.

The CDR3 spells CASSRQGRSTNEKLFF. The CDR3 DNA sequence: TGTGCCAGCAGTCGACAGGGGAGGTCGACTAATGAAAAACTGTTTTTT. The chain uses TRBV7-2 and TRBJ1-4, with 8 bases identical to TRBD1. Germline trimming cut 6 bases from V and 2 bases from J; bases unmatched to any gene: 8. The CDR3 contains 16 residues. Germline values: CDR1 SGHTA, CDR2 FQGNSA.

This chain links TRBV11-3 with TRBJ2-6; 9 nucleotides match TRBD1. V was clipped by 4 bases and J by 1 base; unmatched bases: 2. Germline V gene data show CDR1 as SGHNT and CDR2 as YENEEA. This CDR3 is built from 16 residues. The CDR3, as DNA: TGTGCCAGCAGCTCAGGACAGGGGTCTGGGGCCAACGTCCTGACTTTC. Translated: CASSSGQGSGANVLTF.

This chain connects TRBV7-2 to TRBJ1-3, with no clear D. V lost 5 bases, J lost 0 bases, and 14 bases lay in between. The germline V gene has CDR1 SGHTA and CDR2 FQGNSA. This CDR3 spans 16 amino acids. CDR3 in DNA: TGTGCCAGCAGCCTTTCCGTTCGGTCCTCTGGAAACACCATATATTTT. Translation gives CASSLSVRSSGNTIYF.

The chain has TRBV5-4 and TRBJ2-1; TRBD1 agrees at 9 bases. V shed 3 bases and J 7 bases; nucleotides not matched to a gene: 5. This CDR3 is built from 14 residues. Germline CDR1 is SGHNT and CDR2 is YYREEE (reference sequence). This CDR3 is CASSSPTGGNEQFF. CDR3 nucleotides: TGTGCCAGCAGCTCCCCGACAGGGGGGAATGAGCAGTTCTTC.

V gene TRBV6-4 combines with J gene TRBJ2-3; 12 nucleotides match TRBD2. CDR1 is MRHNA and CDR2 is SNTAGT in the germline V gene. The V gene end was trimmed by 6 bases and the J gene end by 5 bases; junction bases not matched to a gene: 3. There are 14 residues in the CDR3. CDR3: CASSGLAGQDTQYF. The CDR3 nucleotides are TGTGCCAGCAGCGGACTAGCGGGGCAAGATACGCAGTATTTT.

This sequence joins TRBV27 and TRBJ2-3; D is unresolved. The V gene lost 3 bases and the J gene lost 2 bases, with 12 bases spanning the gap. This CDR3 is 15 amino acids long. CDR1 and CDR2 from the germline V gene are MNHEY and SMNVEV (reference sequence). DNA for the CDR3: TGTGCCAGCAGTTTGATCTGGAGCCTCACAGATACGCAGTATTTT. This codes for CASSLIWSLTDTQYF.

The chain uses TRBV4-2 and TRBJ2-3, with D perhaps TRBD2 (7 bases). Germline V gene data show CDR1 as LGHNA and CDR2 as YNFKEQ. The CDR3 extends over 16 amino acids. Trimming left V 7 bases short and J 5 bases short, with 22 bases between. CDR3 protein: CASKKTGEGEGDTQYF. CDR3 nucleotides: TGTGCCAGCAAAAAAACAGGAGAGGGGGAGGGAGATACGCAGTATTTT.

V usage is TRBV6-1 and J usage is TRBJ1-5; no clear D. CDR1 and CDR2 (germline): MNHNS, SASEGT. The CDR3 is made up of 12 amino acids. The ends were cut back, 3 bases at V and 6 bases at J, with 6 bases in the middle. Here the CDR3 reads CASSDYRQPQHF. In DNA, the CDR3 is TGTGCCAGCAGTGATTATCGTCAGCCCCAGCATTTT.

The chain links TRBV10-3 to TRBJ1-6; 7 bases are a match to TRBD1. Per the germline V gene, CDR1 is ENHRY and CDR2 is SYGVKD. V shed 3 bases, J shed 10 bases, and the junction held 6 bases outside the gene matches. The CDR3 covers 14 residues. CDR3 sequence reads: CAISEKGAGSPLHF. The CDR3 DNA sequence: TGTGCCATCAGTGAAAAGGGGGCGGGATCACCCCTCCACTTT.

The chain has TRBV14 and TRBJ1-1; D unresolved. V lost 0 bases, J lost 0 bases, and 8 bases lay in between. The CDR3 loop spans 15 amino acids. Germline assignment: CDR1 SGHDN and CDR2 FVKESK. CDR3 protein: CASSQERGVNTEAFF. Written as DNA, the CDR3 is TGTGCCAGCAGCCAAGAGCGGGGTGTGAACACTGAAGCTTTCTTT.

This clone was seen more than once but under ten times. This rearrangement joins TRBV19 to TRBJ1-5; tentatively, D is TRBD1 (6 bases). Germline CDR1 LNHDA, CDR2 SQIVND (reference sequence). The CDR3 length is 16 residues. Trimming took off 4 bases at V and 2 bases at J, with 15 bases between the two ends. In DNA, the CDR3 is TGTGCCAGTAGTAGGGGGTCAGGGGCCCGCAATCAGCCCCAGCATTTT. This translates into CASSRGSGARNQPQHF.